The present entry profiles one T cell receptor (beta chain) with its context. The antigen remains undetermined. The source of the sample is a study of shared clonotypes between healthy human individuals. Findings of the study overall: Donors were few, which limited the genetic and exposure-history diversity represented. Though the depth was large, rarefaction showed that sorted-subset sequencing was incomplete.

With V trimmed by 0 bases and J by 4 bases, 4 bases remained unmatched. The CDR3 has 15 amino acids. Germline CDR1 reads SQVTM; CDR2 reads ANQGSEA. Only in-frame clones appear in the TCRdb table, and some are missing; sequencing was by immunoSEQ multiplex PCR. The data hold approximately 500,000 clones, with less than 96% observed a single time. This receptor was identified in a woman aged 25 to 39 in good health. Sequenced material: naive CD4+ T cells sorted from blood. Subset reported: CD45RA+ positively selected. The V call is TRBV29-1, the J call TRBJ2-5, with TRBD1 matching over 11 bases. CDR3 sequence (DNA): TGCAGCGTTGAAGAGCGGGACAGGGGGAGAGAGACCCAGTACTTC. Amino acids: CSVEERDRGRETQYF.